The clone carrying this T cell receptor beta chain was observed at least ten times. Germline loops: CDR1 DFQATT, CDR2 SNEGSKA (reference sequence). CDR3 length: 15 amino acids. Germline trimming cut 0 bases from V and 2 bases from J; bases unmatched to any gene: 5. From the 5' RACE reads, TCRdb called clonotypes with MiXCR, one entry per CDR3 protein. The data hold approximately 43,000 distinct CDR3 sequences, with approximately 7.1% observed a single time. This sample is drawn from a study of early T cells in non-severe SARS-CoV-2 infection. Looking at the study overall: With bulk RNA from unsorted whole blood as input, sequencing yielded unpaired chains.

The chain uses TRBV20-1 and TRBJ2-7, with TRBD2 identical over 9 bases. The TCR sequence derives from an adult who was a healthcare worker with PCR-confirmed SARS-CoV-2 infection or an uninfected control (not recorded which). Input material: whole blood. CDR3 residues: CSARDLGTSPYEQYF. The CDR3 region has the DNA TGCAGTGCTAGAGATCTAGGGACTAGCCCCTACGAGCAGTACTTC.